This T cell receptor beta chain emerged from a study of blood T cell repertoires in COVID-19. At the level of the study: Nucleic acid was either cDNA or gDNA, and it came from T cells, B-cell-depleted T cells, or PBMCs.

The table came from immunoSEQ multiplex PCR; TCRdb's copy has only in-frame clones and leaves some out. The table lists approximately 28,000 clones, 90% of them singletons. Sequencing was done on a sample of peripheral blood. The TCR comes from a woman aged 60-75 years with active COVID-19.

CDR3 coding DNA: TGCAGTGCTAGTGGGCGGCGGAGCTACAATGAGCAGTTCTTC. It translates to CSASGRRSYNEQFF. The V call is TRBV20-1, the J call TRBJ2-1, with D hard to call. The length of the CDR3 is 14 residues. V was cut by 3 bases and J by 3 bases, with 12 bases left in between. CDR1 and CDR2 from the germline V gene are DFQATT and SNEGSKA (reference sequence).